The 20 T cell receptor beta chains below were found in one sample sequenced in a study of OX40 agonist ivuxolimab in advanced cancers. Only in-frame clones appear in the TCRdb table, and some are missing; sequencing was by immunoSEQ multiplex PCR. This repertoire shows roughly 20,000 clones, roughly 78% found once; its top ten account for roughly 32%. The source material was CD4+ or CD8+ T cells sorted from blood, sampled in a trial of the OX40 agonist ivuxolimab. Every receptor here comes from an adult with an advanced solid tumor such as melanoma, head and neck, liver or kidney cancer.

V gene TRBV11-1 combines with J gene TRBJ2-3; no reliable D call. The germline CDR1 and CDR2 sequences are SGHAT and FQDESV (reference sequence). V lost 1 base to trimming and J lost 3 bases, with 2 bases between them. The CDR3 has 12 residues. The CDR3 reads CASSLGTDTQYF. CDR3 nucleotides: TGTGCCAGCAGCTTAGGGACAGATACGCAGTATTTT.

The chain carries TRBV18 and TRBJ1-2; no firm D call. V lost 7 bases and J 2 bases, leaving 11 bases between the germline ends. Per the germline V gene, CDR1 is KGHSH and CDR2 is LQKENI. The CDR3 has 13 amino acids. The CDR3 DNA sequence: TGTGCCAGCTTGTATGAGGGAAACTATGGCTACACCTTC. Amino acid sequence: CASLYEGNYGYTF.

This clone has only one observation. The V gene is TRBV4-2, the J gene TRBJ1-5; D uncertain. V lost 0 bases and J 1 base, leaving 13 bases between the germline ends. The CDR3 has 17 amino acids. CDR1 and CDR2 (germline): LGHNA, YNFKEQ. The CDR3 region has the DNA TGTGCCAGCAGCCAAGAGAGGGCAATTAGAAGCAATCAGCCCCAGCATTTT. Residues: CASSQERAIRSNQPQHF.

The chain employs TRBV7-3 and TRBJ1-5; D is undetermined. The CDR3 runs to 13 residues. Germline-derived CDR1 and CDR2 are SGHTA and FQGTGA. Trimming stripped 1 base from V and 7 bases from J, with 8 bases between. The DNA of the CDR3 is TGTGCCAGCAGCTTAATGGGCGGACAGCCCCAGCATTTT. Translated: CASSLMGGQPQHF.

The chain carries TRBV7-9 and TRBJ2-1; D may correspond to TRBD1 or TRBD2 (6 bases each). CDR1 is SEHNR and CDR2 is FQNEAQ in the germline V gene (reference sequence). This CDR3 region has 14 residues. With 5 bases removed from V and 7 bases from J, the gap between germline ends came to 15 bases. CDR3 amino acids: CASSPSEGGNEQFF. The CDR3, as DNA: TGTGCCAGCAGCCCCTCTGAGGGGGGTAATGAGCAGTTCTTC.

This chain connects TRBV5-1 to TRBJ2-5; 8 positions match TRBD2. This CDR3 comprises 17 residues. V lost 1 base and J lost 1; bases outside the gene matches: 9. CDR1 and CDR2 (germline): SGHRS, YFSETQ. Here the CDR3 reads CASSLNRSGVSQETQYF. The CDR3 DNA reads TGCGCCAGCAGCTTGAACCGTAGCGGGGTCTCCCAAGAGACCCAGTACTTC.

This chain joins TRBV7-2 and TRBJ1-1; D is perhaps TRBD1 (6 bases). Germline V gene data show CDR1 as SGHTA and CDR2 as FQGNSA. The CDR3 is 14 residues long. V lost 5 bases, J lost 4 bases, and 14 bases lay in between. Here the CDR3 DNA reads TGTGCCAGCAGCCCAATAGGGGGGGGCACTGAAGCTTTCTTT. Translated: CASSPIGGGTEAFF. The full variable domain, in which reference TRBV7-2 and TRBJ1-1 provide the parts outside the CDR3, is GAGVSQSPSNKVTEKGKDVELRCDPISGHTALYWYRQSLGQGLEFLIYFQGNSAPDKSGLPSDRFSAERTGGSVSTLTIQRTQQEDSAVYLCASSPIGGGTEAFFGQGTRLTVV.

The chain carries TRBV19 and TRBJ2-5; the match to TRBD2 covers 12 bases. The CDR3 has 17 residues. V gave up 5 bases and J gave up 1 base; unmatched junction bases: 8. The germline V gene encodes CDR1 LNHDA and CDR2 SQIVND (reference sequence). The CDR3: CASSWGGLAGIQETQYF. Written as DNA, the CDR3 is TGTGCCAGTAGTTGGGGGGGACTAGCGGGCATCCAAGAGACCCAGTACTTC.

This rearrangement joins TRBV9 to TRBJ2-3; no reliable D call. CDR1 and CDR2 (germline): SGDLS, YYNGEE. The CDR3 has 12 amino acids. Trimming took off 4 bases at V and 6 bases at J, with 9 bases between the two ends. CDR3 amino acids: CASSPEGDTQYF. CDR3 sequence (DNA): TGTGCCAGCAGCCCTGAAGGGGATACGCAGTATTTT.

The chain links TRBV27 to TRBJ1-1, with D uncertain. The CDR3 covers 14 residues. V lost 4 bases to trimming and J lost 0 bases, with 9 bases between them. In germline, CDR1 is MNHEY, CDR2 SMNVEV (reference sequence). CDR3 amino acids: CASSSDGLNTEAFF. For the CDR3, the DNA is TGTGCCAGCAGTTCGGACGGTCTGAACACTGAAGCTTTCTTT.

The chain has TRBV5-6 and TRBJ2-1; 9 bases align to TRBD1. Germline V gene sequence: CDR1 SGHDT, CDR2 YYEEEE. The ends lost 4 bases at V and 3 bases at J; junction bases unmatched: 5. The length of the CDR3 is 15 residues. The DNA for the CDR3 is TGTGCCAGCAGCCCTCGGGACAGGGACTACAATGAGCAGTTCTTC. Translating gives CASSPRDRDYNEQFF.

The chain recombines TRBV23-1 with TRBJ2-7; D remains unclear. TRBV23-1 has ORF status, its function being uncertain. Trimming removed 9 bases from V and 3 bases from J, with 12 bases in between. The CDR3 consists of 12 residues. In DNA, the CDR3 is TGCGCCAGAAAAAGAATTGACTACGAGCAGTACTTC. This translates into CARKRIDYEQYF.

The DNA for the CDR3 is TGTGCCAGCTCAGCAACTTACAATGAGCAGTTCTTC. Its translation is CASSATYNEQFF. The rearrangement links TRBV18 to TRBJ2-1; D is unclear. The CDR3 runs 12 residues. The V and J ends lost 5 bases and 4 bases respectively, with 6 bases between them. Germline values: CDR1 KGHSH, CDR2 LQKENI.

V and J are TRBV10-3 and TRBJ1-1; no clear D. Trimming removed 3 bases from V and 5 bases from J, with 7 bases in between. CDR3 length: 12 amino acids. CDR1 and CDR2 (germline): ENHRY, SYGVKD. The CDR3 region has the DNA TGTGCCATCAGTGAAACGCTGACTGAAGCTTTCTTT. Its protein product is CAISETLTEAFF.

The rearrangement joins TRBV7-2 to TRBJ2-7; D ambiguous. V was cut by 1 base and J by 2 bases, with 9 bases left in between. The germline CDR1 and CDR2 sequences are SGHTA and FQGNSA. The CDR3 spans 14 residues. In DNA form, the CDR3 reads TGTGCCAGCAGCTTAGGTGGCTCAGCCTACGAGCAGTACTTC. Protein: CASSLGGSAYEQYF.

The chain recombines TRBV2 with TRBJ1-2, with 9 bases matching TRBD1. The germline CDR1 and CDR2 sequences are SNHLY and FYNNEI. The CDR3 sequence is 12 residues long. J gave up 7 bases and V 10 bases, and 7 bases lay outside the gene matches. Here the CDR3 reads CATRTGAGGYTF. The DNA for the CDR3 is TGTGCCACCAGGACAGGGGCCGGTGGCTACACCTTC. The variable domain in full, completed from reference TRBV2 and TRBJ1-2, reads EPEVTQTPSHQVTQMGQEVILRCVPISNHLYFYWYRQILGQKVEFLVSFYNNEISEKSEIFDDQFSVERPDGSNFTLKIRSTKLEDSAMYFCATRTGAGGYTFGSGTRLTVV.

The CDR3 here is CASSRNVGVITEAFF. The CDR3 coding sequence is TGTGCCAGCAGTCGTAACGTAGGGGTTATCACTGAAGCTTTCTTT. J is TRBJ1-1 and V is TRBV27; D perhaps matches TRBD1 (5 bases). The germline V gene has CDR1 MNHEY and CDR2 SMNVEV (reference sequence). V was shortened by 5 bases and J by 4 bases, with 17 bases between the two germline ends. The CDR3 covers 15 residues.

This chain joins TRBV5-5 and TRBJ2-7, with D tentatively TRBD1 (6 bases). Deletions cut 0 bases from V and 0 bases from J, with 10 bases between. The CDR3 consists of 15 residues. Germline loops: CDR1 SGHKS, CDR2 YYEKEE (reference sequence). In DNA, the CDR3 is TGTGCCAGCAGCTTGGCGGCAGGGGACTCCTACGAGCAGTACTTC. This sequence encodes CASSLAAGDSYEQYF.

This rearrangement joins TRBV6-4 to TRBJ2-2, with 7 positions matching TRBD1. CDR1 MRHNA and CDR2 SNTAGT come from the germline V gene. CDR3 length: 16 residues. With V trimmed by 6 bases and J by 4 bases, 11 bases remained unmatched. The CDR3: CASSFRQGITTGELFF. In nucleotides, the CDR3 is TGTGCCAGCAGCTTCCGACAGGGAATTACCACCGGGGAGCTGTTTTTT.

This clone was seen only a few times. J is TRBJ2-7 and V is TRBV4-3; 9 bases align to TRBD1. The CDR3 runs 14 residues. Germline V gives CDR1 LGHNA, CDR2 YSLEER. The V gene end was trimmed by 1 base and the J gene end by 2 bases; junction bases not matched to a gene: 0. The CDR3 DNA sequence: TGCGCCAGCAGCCAAGGGGACAGGGCCTACGAGCAGTACTTC. Amino acids: CASSQGDRAYEQYF.